A single sample gave rise to the 4 T cell receptor beta chains below, sequenced in a study of Graves' ophthalmopathy and Graves' hyperthyroidism. RNA transcripts were the source from which TCR beta CDR3 regions were amplified. HTBI-primed first-round RT-PCR preceded second-round multiplex PCR. TCRdb reprocessed the multiplex PCR reads with MiXCR, giving one entry per CDR3 protein. Found here are about 500,000 distinct CDR3 sequences, less than 40% of them singletons; the top ten hold about 4.2%. Specimen: peripheral blood or thyroid tissue (not recorded which). The receptors stem from an adult man with Graves' hyperthyroidism.

Comment on this clonotype: A clone one base away is much larger, so this may be a read error. This chain joins TRBV7-9 and TRBJ1-5; TRBD1 is a possible D gene (6 bases). The CDR3 sequence is 13 residues long. The V gene lost 7 bases and the J gene lost 5 bases, with 12 bases spanning the gap. Per the germline V gene, CDR1 is SEHNR and CDR2 is FQNEAQ (reference sequence). The CDR3: CASTQGIDQPQHF. The CDR3 coding sequence is TGTGCCAGCACCCAGGGGATAGATCAGCCCCAGCATTTT.

This clonotype appeared many times. The gene calls are TRBV19 and TRBJ1-2, with 8 bases aligning to TRBD1. Trimming took 10 bases from V and 8 from J; bases not matched to a gene: 12. This CDR3 contains 13 residues. CDR1 and CDR2 from the germline V gene are LNHDA and SQIVND (reference sequence). The CDR3 loop reads CAIRQGPMRGYTF. In nucleotides, the CDR3 is TGTGCCATACGACAGGGGCCAATGAGAGGCTACACCTTC. Drawing the rest from reference TRBV19 and TRBJ1-2, the complete variable domain is DGGITQSPKYLFRKEGQNVTLSCEQNLNHDAMYWYRQDPGQGLRLIYYSQIVNDFQKGDIAEGYSVSREKKESFPLTVTSAQKNPTAFYLCAIRQGPMRGYTFGSGTRLTVV.

The chain combines TRBV29-1 with TRBJ2-7; 9 bases align to TRBD1. V lost 4 bases and J lost 3; bases outside the gene matches: 4. Germline loops: CDR1 SQVTM, CDR2 ANQGSEA. CDR3 length equals 13 residues. CDR3 coding DNA: TGCAGCGTTGGGACAGGGGTCCGCTACGAGCAGTACTTC. This gives the protein CSVGTGVRYEQYF.

As regards this clonotype: A much larger clone sits a single nucleotide away, making a read error possible. The chain couples TRBV7-9 to TRBJ2-3; D ambiguous. The ends were cut back, 2 bases at V and 2 bases at J, with 2 bases in the middle. Germline-derived CDR1 and CDR2 are SEHNR and FQNEAQ (reference sequence). The CDR3 is 12 residues long. The CDR3 coding sequence is TGTGCCAGCAGCTTAATCACAGATACGCAGTATTTT. This gives the protein CASSLITDTQYF. Full variable domain (outside the CDR3, taken from reference TRBV7-9 and TRBJ2-3): DTGVSQNPRHKITKRGQNVTFRCDPISEHNRLYWYRQTLGQGPEFLTYFQNEAQLEKSRLLSDRFSAERPKGSFSTLEIQRTEQGDSAMYLCASSLITDTQYFGPGTRLTVL.